What follows are 2 T cell receptor beta chains derived from one specimen sequenced in a study of identical twins. TCRdb used MiXCR to reprocess the 5' RACE reads, holding one entry per CDR3 protein. Found here are 1.5 million or so distinct CDR3 sequences, 25% to 35% of them singletons; the top ten hold 0.25% to 0.3%. Sequencing used cord blood. These receptors were obtained from a newborn girl in good health.

The rearrangement joins TRBV9 to TRBJ1-1; 8 bases match TRBD1. This CDR3 comprises 14 residues. The germline V gene has CDR1 SGDLS and CDR2 YYNGEE. With 3 bases clipped from V and 3 bases from J, the junction kept 4 bases outside the gene matches. The CDR3 DNA sequence: TGTGCCAGCAGCGGGACAGGGTTGGACACTGAAGCTTTCTTT. This sequence encodes CASSGTGLDTEAFF.

The chain couples TRBV25-1 to TRBJ1-4; D unresolved. CDR1 and CDR2 from the germline V gene are MGHDK and SYGVNS. Between the trimmed V and J ends, which lost 4 bases and 0 bases, there was a span of 12 bases. This CDR3 is built from 16 residues. The CDR3, as DNA: TGTGCCAGCAGTGCCCTCTTGGGGACAACTAATGAAAAACTGTTTTTT. Its translation: CASSALLGTTNEKLFF.